A single sample is the source of the 14 T cell receptor beta chains below, sequenced in a study of vaccination effects on CD4 cells after COVID-19. TCRdb's copy holds only in-frame clones and misses some; the assay was immunoSEQ multiplex PCR. Of 35,000 to 55,000 clones detected, less than 85% appear once; the ten largest clones hold about 3.7%. No cognate antigen is known for these TCRs. Scientists isolated CD4+ T cells after an approximately 10-day culture period ended. The person was diagnosed with PCR-confirmed SARS-CoV-2 infection between March and December 2020. Two doses of either BNT162b2 or mRNA-1273 were given to each participant. Sequenced material: CD4+ T cells from PBMCs cultured without peptide, taken after COVID-19 vaccination. The receptors originated from a human donor who had a prior SARS-CoV-2 infection.

The chain is built from TRBV4-3 and TRBJ2-7, with no clear D. Deletions cut 4 bases from V and 2 bases from J, with 9 bases between. The germline V gene has CDR1 LGHNA and CDR2 YSLEER. CDR3 size: 13 residues. CDR3 nucleotide sequence: TGCGCCAGCAGCCTATCTACCACCTACGAGCAGTACTTC. Its protein is CASSLSTTYEQYF.

The chain is built from TRBV18 and TRBJ2-1, with 8 nucleotides matching TRBD1. This CDR3 is built from 14 residues. CDR1 is KGHSH, CDR2 LQKENI, per germline. J was trimmed by 9 bases and V by 5 bases; bases with no gene match: 9. The CDR3 region is CASSSGQGRGEQFF. CDR3 DNA sequence: TGTGCCAGCTCATCTGGACAGGGACGCGGTGAGCAGTTCTTC.

A few counts support this clone. The chain is built from TRBV30 and TRBJ1-2; no clear D. From germline, CDR1 is GTSNPN and CDR2 SVGIG (reference sequence). The V end lost 1 base, the J end lost 4 bases, and 7 bases lay between the germline ends. The CDR3 covers 12 residues. The CDR3 DNA sequence: TGTGCCTGGAGTGGCCGGACCTATGGCTACACCTTC. It is translated as CAWSGRTYGYTF.

The chain is built from TRBV3-1 (or the pseudogene TRBV3-2) and TRBJ2-7, with 7 bases matching TRBD2. The CDR3 is made up of 17 amino acids. CDR1 is LGHDT, CDR2 YNNKEL, per germline (reference sequence). The V segment lost 4 bases and the J segment 2 bases; nucleotides outside the gene matches: 14. The DNA for the CDR3 is TGTGCCAGCAGCCCGGGGGGATTGCGGGACTATGCCTACGAGCAGTACTTC. Encoded protein: CASSPGGLRDYAYEQYF.

The chain couples TRBV4-1 to TRBJ2-7, with TRBD1 matching over 8 bases. J gave up 7 bases and V 2 bases, and 7 bases lay outside the gene matches. CDR3 length: 14 amino acids. Germline lookup yields CDR1 MGHRA and CDR2 YSYEKL. The CDR3 here is CASSQLRTGFEQYF. In DNA, the CDR3 is TGCGCCAGCAGCCAACTGAGGACAGGGTTTGAGCAGTACTTC.

There are a few counts of this clone. CDR3 DNA sequence: TGCGCCAGCAGCCCAAAAGGACACGGCGCTTCCTACGAGCAGTACTTC. Translation gives CASSPKGHGASYEQYF. V is TRBV4-1 and J is TRBJ2-7, with D possibly TRBD1 on 5 matching bases. V lost 4 bases, J lost 1 base, and 17 bases lay in between. CDR3 size: 16 residues. Germline assignment: CDR1 MGHRA and CDR2 YSYEKL.

The CDR3 loop reads CASSQDLGQPQHF. The CDR3 DNA is TGTGCCAGCAGCCAGGACCTGGGTCAGCCCCAGCATTTT. J is TRBJ1-5 and V is TRBV3-1 (or the pseudogene TRBV3-2); D call uncertain. Germline V gene data show CDR1 as LGHDT and CDR2 as YNNKEL (reference sequence). V lost 3 bases and J lost 6, with 9 bases in between. The length of the CDR3 is 13 residues.

The chain recombines TRBV2 with TRBJ2-6, with 7 bases identical to TRBD1. This CDR3 comprises 16 residues. Germline V lookup: CDR1 SNHLY, CDR2 FYNNEI. V trimming: 8 bases; J trimming: 0 bases; junction bases outside the gene matches: 7. The CDR3 DNA is TGTGCCAGCTACCTGGGACAGACCTCTGGGGCCAACGTCCTGACTTTC. The encoded protein is CASYLGQTSGANVLTF. The whole variable domain, remainder taken from reference TRBV2 and TRBJ2-6, is EPEVTQTPSHQVTQMGQEVILRCVPISNHLYFYWYRQILGQKVEFLVSFYNNEISEKSEIFDDQFSVERPDGSNFTLKIRSTKLEDSAMYFCASYLGQTSGANVLTFGAGSRLTVL.

The chain is built from TRBV2 and TRBJ2-3; no clear D. Germline V CDR1 and CDR2: SNHLY, FYNNEI. V was clipped by 6 bases and J by 8 bases, with 12 bases between them. The CDR3 covers 12 residues. The CDR3 nucleotides are TGTGCCAGCAGAGACCCTTCTGGTACGCAGTATTTT. This codes for CASRDPSGTQYF.

The J gene is TRBJ2-1, the V gene TRBV5-1, with 15 bases that match TRBD2. The CDR3 consists of 17 residues. In germline, CDR1 is SGHRS, CDR2 YFSETQ. The J segment lost 8 bases and the V segment lost 0 bases, leaving 6 bases of the junction unmatched. CDR3 sequence reads: CASSLGRRTSGGDEQFF. The CDR3 DNA reads TGCGCCAGCAGCTTGGGCAGGAGGACTAGCGGGGGGGATGAGCAGTTCTTC.

This chain joins TRBV3-1 (or the pseudogene TRBV3-2) and TRBJ1-3, with 7 bases identical to TRBD1. The junction had 9 bases not matched to a gene; V was cut back by 6 bases and J by 4 bases. The CDR3 runs to 15 residues. Germline CDR1 and CDR2: LGHDT and YNNKEL (reference sequence). The CDR3 reads CASRPRGPWGNTIYF. Written as DNA, the CDR3 is TGTGCCAGCAGGCCAAGGGGGCCGTGGGGAAACACCATATATTTT.

The chain joins TRBV7-2 to TRBJ2-1, with D tentatively TRBD2 (6 bases). V lost 2 bases, J lost 10 bases, and 12 bases lay in between. This CDR3 spans 13 amino acids. Germline lookup yields CDR1 SGHTA and CDR2 FQGNSA. The CDR3 bases are TGTGCCAGCAGCTTAAATCGGGAGCGGGAGCAGTTCTTC. It yields the protein CASSLNREREQFF.

The CDR3 region is CASSARDSLFF. CDR3 DNA sequence: TGTGCCAGCAGCGCTAGGGATTCACTGTTTTTT. This rearrangement joins TRBV6-5 to TRBJ1-4; D not resolved. Germline CDR1 MNHEY, CDR2 SVGAGI. V shed 6 bases and J shed 13 bases, with 12 bases lying between them. The CDR3 extends over 11 amino acids.

This chain uses TRBV6-6 with TRBJ2-1; 8 nucleotides match TRBD2. Losses at the gene ends were 2 bases for V and 6 bases for J; bases not matched to a gene: 6. Germline CDR1 is MNHNY and CDR2 is SVGAGI (reference sequence). The CDR3 has 15 amino acids. Here the CDR3 reads CASSYIAGGINEQFF. The CDR3 region has the DNA TGTGCCAGCAGTTACATTGCGGGGGGAATCAATGAGCAGTTCTTC.